Listed below are T cell receptor beta chains from one sample, sequenced in a study of T-cell memory formation after mild COVID-19. TCRdb reprocessed the 5' RACE reads via MiXCR and lists one record per CDR3 protein. The data show 400,000 to 500,000 distinct CDR3 sequences, roughly 18% seen once. Source material: PBMCs or a T cell subset sorted from them (not recorded which). These receptors all stem from a man between 18 and 35 years old who had mild COVID-19 (a few samples of this study predate the infection). Cell type and time point are not known. CDR3s include the opening cysteine and the closing phenylalanine or tryptophan. D genes are given only for firm matches. Not every row has a clone size; where given, it reads once, few, many or a size class.

>NA|TRBV28|NA|TRBJ1-1
CASSLRALIRGTEAFF
TGTGCCAGCAGTTTAAGGGCCCTCATCCGGGGGACTGAAGCTTTCTTT
>NA|TRBV5-1|NA|TRBJ1-3
CASSLAGLSIIYF
TGCGCCAGCAGCTTGGCGGGCCTCAGCATTATATATTTT
>NA|TRBV6-2/TRBV6-3|NA|TRBJ1-4
CASSLEGWEKLFF
TGTGCCAGCAGTTTAGAGGGTTGGGAAAAACTGTTTTTT
>few|TRBV10-3|TRBD1|TRBJ1-3
CAISERQGNTIYF
TGTGCCATCAGTGAAAGACAGGGGAACACCATATATTTT
>few|TRBV28|NA|TRBJ2-5
CASSRVDQETQYF
TGTGCCAGCAGCCGGGTGGACCAAGAGACCCAGTACTTC
>NA|TRBV30|NA|TRBJ2-7
CAWSPGSYEQYF
TGTGCCTGGAGTCCGGGTTCCTACGAGCAGTACTTC
>few|TRBV7-2|NA|TRBJ1-1
CASSPYGGRYTEAFF
TGTGCCAGCAGCCCCTACGGGGGGAGGTACACTGAAGCTTTCTTT
>many|TRBV4-1|NA|TRBJ2-7
CASSQDDSYEQYF
TGCGCCAGCAGCCAAGATGACAGCTACGAGCAGTACTTC
>many|TRBV5-1|NA|TRBJ2-3
CASSDLTGNTQYF
TGCGCCAGCAGCGACCTGACTGGGAATACGCAGTATTTT
>NA|TRBV20-1|NA|TRBJ2-3
CSARGSASTDTQYF
TGCAGTGCTAGGGGCTCTGCTAGCACAGATACGCAGTATTTT
>many|TRBV7-8|TRBD1|TRBJ1-1
CASSFGTGTLLSTEAFF
TGTGCCAGCAGCTTTGGGACAGGGACTCTACTATCCACTGAAGCTTTCTTT
>NA|TRBV11-2|NA|TRBJ2-7
CASSLARGTSYEQYF
TGTGCCAGCAGCTTAGCGCGGGGAACAAGCTACGAGCAGTACTTC
>NA|TRBV12-3/TRBV12-4|NA|TRBJ2-5
CASSLAPATQYF
TGTGCCAGCAGTTTAGCCCCGGCGACCCAGTACTTC
>few|TRBV5-1|NA|TRBJ1-4
CASSLASTNEKLFF
TGCGCCAGCAGCTTGGCCTCAACTAATGAAAAACTGTTTTTT
>NA|TRBV6-5|NA|TRBJ1-5
CASSYSSGQPQHF
TGTGCCAGCAGTTACTCGAGTGGGCAGCCCCAGCATTTT
>NA|TRBV25-1|NA|TRBJ1-2
CASSEIGALRGYTF
TGTGCCAGCAGTGAAATAGGGGCCCTTCGGGGCTACACCTTC
>NA|TRBV11-2|NA|TRBJ2-6
CASSLGPDRYSGANVLTF
TGTGCCAGCAGCTTAGGACCGGATCGCTACTCTGGGGCCAACGTCCTGACTTTC
>NA|TRBV29-1|NA|TRBJ2-2
CSVRRGELFF
TGCAGCGTTCGGCGGGGGGAGCTGTTTTTT
>NA|TRBV7-2|NA|TRBJ2-3
CASSFEGMHTDTQYF
TGTGCCAGCAGCTTCGAAGGGATGCACACAGATACGCAGTATTTT
>few|TRBV4-3|TRBD1|TRBJ2-7
CASSQEPTGTVYEQYF
TGCGCCAGCAGCCAGGAACCGACCGGGACAGTATACGAGCAGTACTTC